These 9 T cell receptor beta chains came from one sample sequenced in a study of blood T cell repertoires in COVID-19. Libraries were prepared by immunoSEQ multiplex PCR; TCRdb keeps only in-frame clonotypes and omits some of them. The data show about 300,000 clones, 85% seen once. Sequencing input: PBMCs or T cells enriched from blood (not recorded which). Receptor source: a woman under 40 who had been exposed to COVID-19.

The V call is TRBV4-1, the J call TRBJ1-4, with a possible D match to TRBD1 (6 bases). The germline V gene encodes CDR1 MGHRA and CDR2 YSYEKL. V shed 0 bases and J shed 10 bases, with 12 bases lying between them. The CDR3 contains 14 residues. The chain's CDR3 is CASSQEQGEGKLFF. The CDR3, as DNA: TGCGCCAGCAGCCAAGAACAGGGAGAAGGAAAACTGTTTTTT.

The V and J genes are TRBV4-2 and TRBJ2-7; 9 nucleotides align to TRBD2. This CDR3 contains 15 residues. V lost 0 bases and J lost 5; bases outside the gene matches: 5. Germline V CDR1 and CDR2: LGHNA, YNFKEQ. Here the CDR3 DNA reads TGTGCCAGCAGCCAAGAAAGCGGGGGGCGTCACGAGCAGTACTTC. It specifies CASSQESGGRHEQYF.

The V call is TRBV6-2 or TRBV6-3, the J call TRBJ2-2; 9 nucleotides agree with TRBD1. V gave up 4 bases and J gave up 2 bases; unmatched junction bases: 8. The CDR3 contains 17 residues. Germline CDR1 reads MNHEY; CDR2 reads SVGEGT. The DNA for the CDR3 is TGTGCCAGCAGTTCCCTCCCGGGACAGGGAAACACCGGGGAGCTGTTTTTT. Translated, it gives CASSSLPGQGNTGELFF.

V gene TRBV7-8 combines with J gene TRBJ1-1; TRBD1 aligns across 7 bases. This CDR3 region has 14 residues. Losses at the gene ends were 2 bases for V and 11 bases for J; bases not matched to a gene: 11. Germline CDR1 reads SGHVS; CDR2 reads FQNEAQ. The CDR3 DNA reads as TGTGCCAGCAGCTTAACAGGGGAGCGCCCCGATGCTTTCTTT. Translated, it gives CASSLTGERPDAFF.

The chain has TRBV18 and TRBJ1-4; D may be TRBD1 (6 bases). Germline CDR1 KGHSH, CDR2 LQKENI. The CDR3 spans 16 residues. The V end lost 1 base, the J end lost 6 bases, and 15 bases lay between the germline ends. The CDR3 protein is CASSPLVGGPYEKLFF. The CDR3 bases are TGTGCCAGCTCACCACTAGTAGGGGGACCTTATGAAAAACTGTTTTTT.

As regards this clone: A read error may produce the germline difference seen at one junction end. The chain couples TRBV18 to TRBJ2-7, with 9 bases identical to TRBD1. Germline V CDR1 and CDR2: KGHSH, LQKENI. This CDR3 region has 15 residues. CDR3 sequence reads: CASSTPGQGPHEQYF. Here the CDR3 DNA reads TGTGCCAGCTCAACACCGGGACAGGGTCCCCACGAGCAGTACTTC.

The chain recombines TRBV12-5 with TRBJ2-2, with a tentative D call TRBD1 (7 bases). Germline V gene sequence: CDR1 LGHNT, CDR2 FRNRAP. The CDR3 spans 13 residues. The V end lost 3 bases, the J end lost 6 bases, and 8 bases lay between the germline ends. The CDR3 protein is CASGFRGAGELFF. DNA of the CDR3: TGTGCTAGTGGTTTCAGGGGGGCCGGGGAGCTGTTTTTT.

This clone was seen more than once but under ten times. V is TRBV18 and J is TRBJ2-7, with D maybe TRBD1 (7 bases). V lost 3 bases and J 5 bases, leaving 20 bases between the germline ends. In germline, CDR1 is KGHSH, CDR2 LQKENI. The CDR3 is 16 residues long. DNA for the CDR3: TGTGCCAGCTCACCTGGGACAGAACATCGGAGGGACGAGCAGTACTTC. Translated: CASSPGTEHRRDEQYF.

The chain carries TRBV5-6 and TRBJ2-7; D unclear. The CDR3 spans 13 residues. Germline V gives CDR1 SGHDT, CDR2 YYEEEE. V lost 2 bases to trimming and J lost 6 bases, with 12 bases between them. The CDR3 protein is CASSFLVSAEQYF. The DNA of the CDR3 is TGTGCCAGCAGCTTCCTAGTTTCCGCCGAGCAGTACTTC.